The 19 T cell receptor beta chains presented below share a single source sample, sequenced in a study of T cell changes during pregnancy in multiple sclerosis. Sequencing was performed with immunoSEQ multiplex PCR; in TCRdb, only in-frame clones are kept and a portion is missing. The table shows about 44,000 clones, with almost 95% occurring only once. The sequencing input was peripheral blood. These TCRs come from a female donor with multiple sclerosis, enrolled in a pregnancy study.

This chain connects TRBV5-1 to TRBJ2-7, with D possibly TRBD2 on 7 matching bases. Germline assignment: CDR1 SGHRS and CDR2 YFSETQ. The CDR3 is 14 residues long. V lost 7 bases to trimming and J lost 5 bases, with 19 bases between them. Here the CDR3 DNA reads TGCGCCAGCGCCGTCGGAACAGGGAGGGACGAGCAGTACTTC. Its translation: CASAVGTGRDEQYF.

V and J are TRBV5-6 and TRBJ2-1; possibly TRBD1 for D (6 bases). The CDR3 totals 15 residues. V was pared by 4 bases and J by 9 bases, with 20 bases between. Germline V lookup: CDR1 SGHDT, CDR2 YYEEEE. The CDR3 DNA is TGTGCCAGCAGCCTTGCCCAACAGGGCCCCAGTGAGCAGTTCTTC. Amino acid sequence: CASSLAQQGPSEQFF.

J is TRBJ2-7 and V is TRBV18; 9 nucleotides line up with TRBD1. V was pared by 3 bases and J by 5 bases, with 8 bases of the junction left unmatched. The CDR3 consists of 15 residues. Looked up from germline, CDR1 is KGHSH and CDR2 is LQKENI. The CDR3 spells CASSPRGQGIHEQYF. In DNA form, the CDR3 reads TGTGCCAGCTCACCCCGGGGACAGGGAATCCACGAGCAGTACTTC.

V and J are TRBV7-9 and TRBJ2-4; 15 bases align to TRBD2. Unmatched junction bases numbered 2, after V lost 2 bases and J lost 0 bases. Germline assignment: CDR1 SEHNR and CDR2 FQNEAQ (reference sequence). The CDR3 totals 18 residues. CDR3 DNA sequence: TGTGCCAGCAGCTTACCGGGACTAGCGGGAGGAGCCAAAAACATTCAGTACTTC. It yields the protein CASSLPGLAGGAKNIQYF.

The genes are TRBV5-4 and TRBJ1-1; D ambiguous. The CDR3 runs 15 residues. V lost 4 bases and J 1 base, leaving 14 bases between the germline ends. Germline CDR1 and CDR2: SGHNT and YYREEE (reference sequence). The CDR3, as DNA: TGTGCCAGCAGCGCACACCCAGTCGGGAACACTGAAGCTTTCTTT. Its translation is CASSAHPVGNTEAFF.

This chain connects TRBV30 to TRBJ1-2; D is ambiguous. This CDR3 is 11 amino acids long. Looked up from germline, CDR1 is GTSNPN and CDR2 is SVGIG (reference sequence). V was trimmed by 2 bases and J by 8 bases, leaving 9 bases between them. The CDR3 is CAWSLTSGYTF. CDR3 in DNA: TGTGCCTGGAGTCTCACATCCGGCTACACCTTC.

A word on this clone: No conserved phenylalanine or tryptophan ends this CDR3, so it is likely a read error. No DNA is shown, since the ends of the CDR3 on it are uncertain; the CDR3 is the one TCRdb lists. The V gene is TRBV10-3, the J gene TRBJ1-3. The CDR3 adds up to 11 amino acids, both ends counted. Germline V gene lookup returns CDR1 ENHRY and CDR2 SYGVKD. CDR3 sequence: CAGPLPGVIFL.

V is TRBV18 and J is TRBJ1-1; possibly TRBD1 for D (5 bases). CDR1 is KGHSH, CDR2 LQKENI, per germline. The CDR3 length is 14 residues. V was pared by 5 bases and J by 1 base, with 11 bases between. CDR3 nucleotides: TGTGCCAGCTCATCGGGGGGACCGAACACTGAAGCTTTCTTT. This codes for CASSSGGPNTEAFF.

The V call is TRBV2, the J call TRBJ1-5; D is undetermined. Germline CDR1 reads SNHLY; CDR2 reads FYNNEI. V lost 6 bases, J lost 4 bases, and 10 bases lay in between. This CDR3 region has 13 residues. CDR3 coding DNA: TGTGCCAGCAGAGACACAAAAAATCAGCCCCAGCATTTT. Translating gives CASRDTKNQPQHF. The full variable domain, with the rest looked up from reference TRBV2 and TRBJ1-5, is EPEVTQTPSHQVTQMGQEVILRCVPISNHLYFYWYRQILGQKVEFLVSFYNNEISEKSEIFDDQFSVERPDGSNFTLKIRSTKLEDSAMYFCASRDTKNQPQHFGDGTRLSIL.

The table lists this clone with a count of one. The chain links TRBV7-2 to TRBJ1-4; D not resolved. Germline V CDR1 and CDR2: SGHTA, FQGNSA. Trimming took 1 base from V and 8 from J, leaving 14 bases between them. The CDR3 totals 15 residues. The CDR3 DNA sequence: TGTGCCAGCAGCTTAGAGCTGGGTTTGGGCGAAAAACTGTTTTTT. Translated, it gives CASSLELGLGEKLFF.

The genes are TRBV14 and TRBJ2-5, with D possibly being TRBD1 or TRBD2 (5 bases each). Trimming left V 2 bases short and J 5 bases short, with 6 bases between. The CDR3 sequence is 12 residues long. CDR1 SGHDN and CDR2 FVKESK come from the germline V gene. CDR3 sequence: CASSQWGETQYF. The CDR3 bases are TGTGCCAGCAGCCAATGGGGGGAGACCCAGTACTTC.

The chain couples TRBV6-5 to TRBJ1-2; D is perhaps TRBD1 (5 bases). The CDR3 has 14 amino acids. From germline, CDR1 is MNHEY and CDR2 SVGAGI. Trimming removed 0 bases at V and 3 bases at J, with 8 bases between. The CDR3 coding sequence is TGTGCCAGCAGTTACTCGCCACAGGACTATGGCTACACCTTC. As protein: CASSYSPQDYGYTF.

This clone was observed once. The genes are TRBV4-3 and TRBJ2-7, with D unclear. CDR3 length equals 15 residues. Trimming removed 1 base at V and 0 bases at J, with 10 bases between. Germline V gives CDR1 LGHNA, CDR2 YSLEER. The CDR3 reads CASSQGGSGSYEQYF. The CDR3 bases are TGCGCCAGCAGCCAAGGTGGGTCGGGCTCCTACGAGCAGTACTTC.

CDR3 region: CASSTDSLYGYTF. DNA for the CDR3: TGTGCCAGCAGTACTGACAGCCTCTATGGCTACACCTTC. The genes are TRBV2 and TRBJ1-2, with TRBD1 as a possible D gene (5 bases). CDR1 is SNHLY, CDR2 FYNNEI, per germline. V gave up 5 bases and J gave up 4 bases, with 11 bases separating them. The CDR3 runs to 13 residues.

V and J are TRBV27 and TRBJ1-2; tentatively, D is TRBD1 (6 bases). The germline CDR1 and CDR2 sequences are MNHEY and SMNVEV (reference sequence). V lost 2 bases to trimming and J lost 1 base, with 8 bases between them. The CDR3 runs 14 residues. In DNA, the CDR3 is TGTGCCAGCAGTTTACGGGGACATAACTATGGCTACACCTTC. Protein product: CASSLRGHNYGYTF.

The gene calls are TRBV4-3 and TRBJ2-3; D is undetermined. CDR3 length equals 14 residues. Germline CDR1 is LGHNA and CDR2 is YSLEER. V lost 0 bases, J lost 4 bases, and 8 bases lay in between. CDR3 nucleotides: TGCGCCAGCAGCCAAGAGGCGTGGGCAGATACGCAGTATTTT. This gives the protein CASSQEAWADTQYF.

The rearrangement uses TRBV11-2 and TRBJ2-3; D gene ambiguous. Germline V gene data show CDR1 as SGHAT and CDR2 as FQNNGV. CDR3 length: 13 residues. Trimming shortened V by 0 bases and J by 7 bases, and 8 bases separated the two germline ends. CDR3 sequence (DNA): TGTGCCAGCAGCTTAGATCAACCCAATACGCAGTATTTT. Its protein is CASSLDQPNTQYF. The full variable domain, in which reference TRBV11-2 and TRBJ2-3 provide the parts outside the CDR3, is EAGVAQSPRYKIIEKRQSVAFWCNPISGHATLYWYQQILGQGPKLLIQFQNNGVVDDSQLPKDRFSAERLKGVDSTLKIQPAKLEDSAVYLCASSLDQPNTQYFGPGTRLTVL.

This rearrangement joins TRBV19 to TRBJ1-3; D not resolved. Trimming took 8 bases from V and 0 from J, leaving 8 bases between them. This CDR3 is built from 13 residues. The germline CDR1 and CDR2 sequences are LNHDA and SQIVND (reference sequence). CDR3 nucleotide sequence: TGTGCCAGTTCTAGCGGCTCTGGAAACACCATATATTTT. It specifies CASSSGSGNTIYF.

The chain's CDR3 is CASSQALDQPQHF. The CDR3 DNA reads as TGTGCCAGTAGCCAGGCCCTCGATCAGCCCCAGCATTTT. V is TRBV19 and J is TRBJ1-5; no definite D call. CDR3 size: 13 residues. The germline CDR1 and CDR2 sequences are LNHDA and SQIVND (reference sequence). V was cut by 6 bases and J by 5 bases, with 11 bases left in between.